These 23 T cell receptor beta chains originate from one sample sequenced in a study of cytomegalovirus exposure and HLA in healthy donors. PCR used 60 Vbeta primers and 13 Jbeta primers. The assay was immunoSEQ multiplex PCR, and TCRdb's table has in-frame clones only and misses some. The sample carries about 140,000 clones, roughly 82% recorded once. Sequencing was done on a sample of PBMCs. These receptors came from a man aged 18 to 35 in good health and CMV-seropositive.

The V and J genes are TRBV29-1 and TRBJ1-2; 9 bases are a match to TRBD1. This CDR3 spans 12 amino acids. V shed 7 bases, J shed 7 bases, and the junction held 7 bases outside the gene matches. Germline V gene sequence: CDR1 SQVTM, CDR2 ANQGSEA. The CDR3 protein is CSAQQGAFGYTF. CDR3 nucleotides: TGCAGCGCCCAACAGGGGGCGTTTGGCTACACCTTC.

The genes are TRBV6-5 and TRBJ1-1, with TRBD1 as a possible D gene (6 bases). Germline-derived CDR1 and CDR2 are MNHEY and SVGAGI. The CDR3 is 14 residues long. Trimming removed 2 bases from V and 1 base from J, with 8 bases in between. The chain's CDR3 is CASSYDRTNTEAFF. The CDR3 region has the DNA TGTGCCAGCAGTTACGACAGGACGAACACTGAAGCTTTCTTT.

This clone was counted a few times. The chain links TRBV23-1 to TRBJ2-7; 7 bases align to TRBD2. TRBV23-1 is recorded as an ORF, its role being uncertain. Trimming took 6 bases from V and 2 from J; bases not matched to a gene: 4. This CDR3 is built from 13 residues. DNA of the CDR3: TGCGCCAGCAGGAGCGGGACCCCCTACGAGCAGTACTTC. Amino acids: CASRSGTPYEQYF.

This chain uses TRBV27 with TRBJ1-5; D is perhaps TRBD1 (5 bases). The CDR3 is 14 residues long. The germline V gene has CDR1 MNHEY and CDR2 SMNVEV (reference sequence). V was trimmed by 6 bases and J by 3 bases, leaving 12 bases between them. The CDR3 is CASRIGGANQPQHF. DNA for the CDR3: TGTGCCAGCAGGATTGGAGGGGCCAATCAGCCCCAGCATTTT.

The chain employs TRBV7-8 and TRBJ2-7, with 9 bases matching TRBD1. Germline V gives CDR1 SGHVS, CDR2 FQNEAQ. V was clipped by 4 bases and J by 2 bases; unmatched bases: 9. The CDR3 length is 16 residues. In nucleotides, the CDR3 is TGTGCCAGCAGCTCCCAGAGGGGGACAGGGCCCTACGAGCAGTACTTC. Translating gives CASSSQRGTGPYEQYF.

A word on this clone: Its ends do not fully match the called genes, so a read error is possible. This sequence joins TRBV7-9 and TRBJ2-7; possibly TRBD2 for D (6 bases). There are 15 residues in the CDR3. Germline V gene sequence: CDR1 SEHNR, CDR2 FQNEAQ (reference sequence). The CDR3 spells CASSNSGSHPYEQYF. CDR3 sequence (DNA): TGTGCCAGCAGCAACTCCGGGAGTCACCCCTATGAGCAGTACTTC. Full variable domain (remainder filled in from reference TRBV7-9 and TRBJ2-7): DTGVSQNPRHKITKRGQNVTFRCDPISEHNRLYWYRQTLGQGPEFLTYFQNEAQLEKSRLLSDRFSAERPKGSFSTLEIQRTEQGDSAMYLCASSNSGSHPYEQYFGPGTRLTVT.

The V call is TRBV30, the J call TRBJ1-2; D perhaps matches TRBD1 (5 bases). V gave up 5 bases and J gave up 5 bases, with 15 bases separating them. This CDR3 has 13 residues. Germline CDR1 reads GTSNPN; CDR2 reads SVGIG (reference sequence). DNA of the CDR3: TGTGCCTGGGAGGGGAGGGGAAGGTATGGCTACACCTTC. Translating it yields CAWEGRGRYGYTF.

This chain links TRBV30 with TRBJ2-7, with 11 bases lining up with TRBD2. The CDR3 is 15 residues long. V trimming: 3 bases; J trimming: 2 bases; junction bases outside the gene matches: 6. Germline-derived CDR1 and CDR2 are GTSNPN and SVGIG (reference sequence). The CDR3 sequence: CAWSPGTSGPYEQYF. The CDR3, as DNA: TGTGCCTGGAGCCCTGGGACTAGCGGCCCCTACGAGCAGTACTTC.

J is TRBJ2-1 and V is TRBV6-1; 7 nucleotides align to TRBD2. V lost 1 base and J lost 4; bases outside the gene matches: 1. CDR1 and CDR2 (germline): MNHNS, SASEGT. There are 14 residues in the CDR3. This CDR3 is CASSEVSGYNEQFF. Written as DNA, the CDR3 is TGTGCCAGCAGTGAAGTTAGCGGGTACAATGAGCAGTTCTTC.

V and J are TRBV11-3 and TRBJ1-1, with TRBD1 identical over 8 bases. Per germline, CDR1 SGHNT and CDR2 YENEEA. J was trimmed by 1 base and V by 8 bases; bases with no gene match: 12. The CDR3 is 16 residues long. CDR3 DNA: TGTGCCAGCGCCCCAGGGGGCTCTGGGAGGAACACTGAAGCTTTCTTT. This codes for CASAPGGSGRNTEAFF.

This chain connects TRBV18 to TRBJ2-5, with D unclear. V was cut by 4 bases and J by 5 bases, with 8 bases left in between. Germline V gene lookup returns CDR1 KGHSH and CDR2 LQKENI. This CDR3 is built from 12 residues. The CDR3 loop reads CASSLSLETQYF. The CDR3 region has the DNA TGTGCCAGCTCACTCTCCCTCGAGACCCAGTACTTC.

This chain joins TRBV25-1 and TRBJ2-7; 9 nucleotides agree with TRBD2. CDR3 length equals 15 residues. Germline V gene data show CDR1 as MGHDK and CDR2 as SYGVNS. J lost 7 bases, V lost 1 base, and 8 bases had no gene match. In DNA form, the CDR3 reads TGTGCCAGCAGTGAATCCGCGGGAGGGGAGTTGGAGCAGTACTTC. As protein: CASSESAGGELEQYF.

The chain has TRBV6-5 and TRBJ2-7; 9 nucleotides line up with TRBD1. The CDR3 length is 15 residues. Germline lookup yields CDR1 MNHEY and CDR2 SVGAGI. J was trimmed by 2 bases and V by 3 bases; bases with no gene match: 5. CDR3 DNA: TGTGCCAGCAGTTATGGGGGGACAGGGACCTACGAGCAGTACTTC. It codes for CASSYGGTGTYEQYF.

This clone was counted a few times. V and J are TRBV5-8 and TRBJ2-2, with D possibly matching TRBD1 (6 bases). Trimming pared 3 bases from V and 7 bases from J, leaving 13 bases between. CDR1 SGHTS and CDR2 YDEGEE come from the germline V gene. This CDR3 has 14 residues. CDR3 nucleotide sequence: TGTGCCAGCAGCTCCAGGGGAAGAGGCGGGGAGCTGTTTTTT. This sequence encodes CASSSRGRGGELFF.

V gene TRBV6-1 combines with J gene TRBJ2-7, with 10 nucleotides matching TRBD1. The CDR3 covers 15 residues. Losses at the gene ends were 5 bases for V and 0 bases for J; bases not matched to a gene: 4. Looked up from germline, CDR1 is MNHNS and CDR2 is SASEGT. The chain's CDR3 is CASSFRTGGSYEQYF. As DNA, the CDR3 is TGTGCCAGCAGTTTCCGGACAGGGGGCTCCTACGAGCAGTACTTC.

This clone showed up just once. The chain recombines TRBV6-5 with TRBJ2-3, with a weak D call TRBD1 (6 bases). CDR1 MNHEY and CDR2 SVGAGI come from the germline V gene. The CDR3 has 15 residues. V was cut by 2 bases and J by 4 bases, with 13 bases left in between. The CDR3 loop reads CASSYGTRPSDTQYF. CDR3 DNA sequence: TGTGCCAGCAGTTACGGGACACGGCCCTCAGATACGCAGTATTTT.

The table lists this clone with a few counts. As the CDR3 is not closed by the conserved phenylalanine or tryptophan, this likely results from a read error. It is unclear where the CDR3 begins or ends on the DNA, so no DNA is shown, and the CDR3 is as TCRdb lists it. The chain uses TRBV6-5 and TRBJ2-7; TRBD2 is the table's D call, not checked against the DNA. 10 amino acids form the CDR3, both terminal residues included. Germline V gene lookup returns CDR1 MNHEY and CDR2 SVGAGI. CDR3 protein: CASRLFGIFP.

The rearrangement joins TRBV18 to TRBJ2-3, with 9 bases matching TRBD1. With 4 bases clipped from V and 2 bases from J, the junction kept 4 bases outside the gene matches. The CDR3 totals 15 residues. The germline V gene has CDR1 KGHSH and CDR2 LQKENI. CDR3 sequence (DNA): TGTGCCAGCTCACGGGACAGGGTAATCACAGATACGCAGTATTTT. It translates to CASSRDRVITDTQYF.

This chain links TRBV5-1 with TRBJ2-5; D is perhaps TRBD1 (6 bases). The CDR3 contains 15 residues. The V end lost 0 bases, the J end lost 3 bases, and 12 bases lay between the germline ends. From germline, CDR1 is SGHRS and CDR2 YFSETQ. The CDR3 is CASSLAGTLKETQYF. CDR3 in DNA: TGCGCCAGCAGCTTGGCCGGGACACTTAAAGAGACCCAGTACTTC.

The chain is built from TRBV5-8 and TRBJ1-5; possible D gene TRBD1, 6 bases. Per germline, CDR1 SGHTS and CDR2 YDEGEE. The CDR3 totals 15 residues. Trimming pared 4 bases from V and 5 bases from J, leaving 16 bases between. As DNA, the CDR3 is TGTGCCAGCAGCCTCGGATTAAGGGGGTATCAGCCCCAGCATTTT. It translates to CASSLGLRGYQPQHF.

This clone was observed a handful of times. The rearrangement uses TRBV4-2 and TRBJ2-1, with 9 bases identical to TRBD2. Germline CDR1 LGHNA, CDR2 YNFKEQ. V dropped 1 base and J dropped 1; count of bases not matched to a gene: 8. This CDR3 comprises 18 residues. CDR3 in amino acids: CASSQGSRGRGSYNEQFF. In DNA form, the CDR3 reads TGTGCCAGCAGCCAAGGGAGCCGCGGGAGGGGATCCTACAATGAGCAGTTCTTC.

The rearrangement links TRBV6-1 to TRBJ2-7, with TRBD2 matching over 8 bases. This CDR3 region has 16 residues. The V and J ends lost 2 bases and 4 bases, in that order; junction bases with no gene match: 10. Germline V gives CDR1 MNHNS, CDR2 SASEGT. The CDR3 region is CASSERGSGSKYEQYF. CDR3 sequence (DNA): TGTGCCAGCAGTGAACGGGGCAGCGGGAGTAAGTACGAGCAGTACTTC.

The rearrangement links TRBV27 to TRBJ1-2; no clear D gene. This CDR3 has 15 amino acids. V shed 0 bases and J shed 4 bases, with 12 bases lying between them. CDR1 and CDR2 from the germline V gene are MNHEY and SMNVEV (reference sequence). CDR3 region: CASSLSDGGSYGYTF. The CDR3 bases are TGTGCCAGCAGTTTATCGGACGGAGGAAGCTATGGCTACACCTTC.